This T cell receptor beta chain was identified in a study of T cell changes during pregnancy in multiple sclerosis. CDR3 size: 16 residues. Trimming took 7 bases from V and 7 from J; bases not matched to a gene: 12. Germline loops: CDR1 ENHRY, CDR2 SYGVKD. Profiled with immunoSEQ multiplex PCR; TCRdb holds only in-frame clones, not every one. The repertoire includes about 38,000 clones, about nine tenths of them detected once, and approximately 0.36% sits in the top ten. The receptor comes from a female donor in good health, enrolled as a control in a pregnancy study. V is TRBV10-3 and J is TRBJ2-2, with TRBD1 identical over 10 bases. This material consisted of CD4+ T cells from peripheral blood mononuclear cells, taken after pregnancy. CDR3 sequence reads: CAINTGTGVVNGELFF. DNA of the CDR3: TGTGCCATCAATACTGGGACAGGGGTCGTGAACGGGGAGCTGTTTTTT.